This TCR beta chain appears in the sequencing data of a study of early T cells in non-severe SARS-CoV-2 infection. Study context: Sequenced material consisted of bulk RNA (from unsorted whole blood), and chains were unpaired.

Unique molecular identifier tags were affixed to discrete cDNA molecules. TCRdb called the 5' RACE reads again in MiXCR, with one record for every CDR3 protein. The top ten hold roughly 4.6% of the sample, which has more than 55,000 distinct CDR3 sequences, roughly an eighth seen once. The CDR3 consists of 11 residues. Germline V gives CDR1 SGHNT, CDR2 YENEEA. V was shortened by 10 bases and J by 12 bases, with 16 bases between the two germline ends. This clonotype has just a few counts. Its target is unknown. Study conclusions and caveats: Anti-spike CD8 responses were favored in VDJdb matching, and private and CD4 specificities were missed.

The V call is TRBV11-3, the J call TRBJ2-1; maybe TRBD1 (7 bases). The TCR sequence derives from an adult who was a healthcare worker with PCR-confirmed SARS-CoV-2 infection or an uninfected control (not recorded which). The sample was whole blood. The CDR3 bases are TGTGCCACGGGGCTCCAGGGGGGGCAGTTCTTC. It encodes CATGLQGGQFF. Using reference TRBV11-3 and TRBJ2-1 for the parts outside the CDR3, the full variable domain is EAGVVQSPRYKIIEKKQPVAFWCNPISGHNTLYWYLQNLGQGPELLIRYENEEAVDDSQLPKDRFSAERLKGVDSTLKIQPAELGDSAVYLCATGLQGGQFFGPGTRLTVL.